This entry features one T cell receptor beta chain sequence. The antigen remains unidentified. CDR3 size: 14 residues. The V and J ends lost 2 bases and 7 bases, in that order; junction bases with no gene match: 5. Germline V lookup: CDR1 KGHSH, CDR2 LQKENI. The data originate from a study of cytomegalovirus exposure and HLA in healthy donors. Study background: As released early, the data held around 80 million unique TCRs from HLA-typed donors.

With 60 Vbeta and 13 Jbeta primers, the PCR was carried out. This table comes from immunoSEQ multiplex PCR, and its TCRdb copy is limited to in-frame clones, with some not included. The table lists under 200,000 clones, under 85% of them singletons. Study-level points and caveats: The study dropped some indistinguishable V segments, TRBV6-2 and TRBV6-3 among them. CMV serostatus was the only immune exposure information that was available. Through in vitro validation, a few CMV-associated chains were shown to be specific for CMV antigens.

The source material was PBMCs. The sequence derives from a woman aged 25 to 39 in good health and CMV-seronegative. V is TRBV18 and J is TRBJ1-1, with 9 bases identical to TRBD1. The CDR3 loop reads CASSPTRTGDEAFF. The CDR3 region has the DNA TGTGCCAGCTCACCAACCCGGACAGGGGATGAAGCTTTCTTT.